This TCR beta chain appears in the sequencing data of a study of T cell responses to AZD1222 COVID-19 vaccine. Regarding the study as a whole: Nearly half of the spike-specific TCRs reportedly recognize variant regions that carry no mutations.

Some clones are missing from TCRdb's copy, which holds only in-frame ones; the method was immunoSEQ multiplex PCR. Of approximately 100,000 clones in the sample, 92% were seen once. With regard to this clone: As yet, its antigen is unknown.

V lost 7 bases to trimming and J lost 0 bases; unmatched junction nucleotides: 3. The CDR3 loop spans 14 amino acids. CDR1 and CDR2 (germline): LNHDA, SQIVND (reference sequence). The sequence came from an adult in good health. This sequence joins TRBV19 and TRBJ1-3; 7 nucleotides align to TRBD1. The source material was peripheral blood, sampled on day 0 of AZD1222 vaccination. The CDR3 protein is CASNYRGSGNTIYF. The CDR3 DNA is TGTGCCAGTAATTACAGGGGCTCTGGAAACACCATATATTTT.